This is a list of T cell receptor beta chains from one sample in a study of blood T cell repertoires in COVID-19. Generated by immunoSEQ multiplex PCR, the TCRdb table keeps only in-frame clones and is missing some. The repertoire has about 230,000 clones, 84% of them found once; the top ten carry about 2%. The specimen was peripheral blood. Source of these receptors: a man between 40 and 49 years old who had recovered from COVID-19. Both conserved end residues are part of each CDR3. D genes are given only for firm matches. Clone size is given for some rows only: seen once, a few or many times, or a class if the clone is expanded.

CDR3nt,CDR3aa,j_gene,d_gene,v_gene,abundance
TGTGCCAGCAGTGTAGATTACAATCAGCCCCAGCATTTT,CASSVDYNQPQHF,TRBJ1-5,NA,TRBV2,NA
TGTGCCAGCAGCGCCAAATGGGCGCCTGGTCAGCCCCAGCATTTT,CASSAKWAPGQPQHF,TRBJ1-5,NA,TRBV7-2,NA
TGTGCCAGCAGCTTTCCCCCGGACTATGGCTACACCTTC,CASSFPPDYGYTF,TRBJ1-2,NA,TRBV7-2,few
TGCGCCAGCAGCATACAGGGGAGCGGGGAGCTGTTTTTT,CASSIQGSGELFF,TRBJ2-2,TRBD1,TRBV5-1,NA
TGTGCCAGCTCACCAGCCAAGCCTAATCAGCCCCAGCATTTT,CASSPAKPNQPQHF,TRBJ1-5,NA,TRBV18,NA
TGCAGCGTTGCTAGGAACTCTGGAAACACCATATATTTT,CSVARNSGNTIYF,TRBJ1-3,NA,TRBV29-1,NA
TGTGCCAGCAGCTTAGATTCGCAGGGTGAAGCTTTCTTT,CASSLDSQGEAFF,TRBJ1-1,NA,TRBV11-3,NA
TGTGCCAGCAGCCCTGGGCCTTCAGCAGGTGATGAGCAGTTCTTC,CASSPGPSAGDEQFF,TRBJ2-1,NA,TRBV6-2/TRBV6-3,NA
TGTGCCAGCAGCGTAGCTGGAGGGAGATTCACAGATACGCAGTATTTT,CASSVAGGRFTDTQYF,TRBJ2-3,NA,TRBV9,NA
TGTGCCAGCAGCTTAGAGGCGGGAGGGAATGAGCAGTTCTTC,CASSLEAGGNEQFF,TRBJ2-1,TRBD2,TRBV11-3,NA
TGTGCCAGCAGTCCGGGGACATTTATCTACGAGCAGTACTTC,CASSPGTFIYEQYF,TRBJ2-7,NA,TRBV2,NA
TGCGCCAGCAGCTTTCAGGCGGGGGGGCGAGGCACAGATACGCAGTATTTT,CASSFQAGGRGTDTQYF,TRBJ2-3,TRBD2,TRBV5-1,few
TGTGCCACCAGTCTGGGCGGGAGCTCCTACAATGAGCAGTTCTTC,CATSLGGSSYNEQFF,TRBJ2-1,TRBD2,TRBV24-1,NA
TGCGCCAGCAGCCCGGGGGCACTAGCGGGCGCTTACAATGAGCAGTTCTTC,CASSPGALAGAYNEQFF,TRBJ2-1,TRBD2,TRBV4-3,NA
TGTGCCAGCAGCCACCCCAGGGATACGCAGTATTTT,CASSHPRDTQYF,TRBJ2-3,NA,TRBV9,NA
TGTGCCAGCAGCTTAGCGCGTGTAAACACTGAAGCTTTCTTT,CASSLARVNTEAFF,TRBJ1-1,NA,TRBV7-9,NA
TGTGCCATCAGTCCAAATATACAGGGGGACACAGATACGCAGTATTTT,CAISPNIQGDTDTQYF,TRBJ2-3,TRBD1,TRBV10-3,NA
TGCGCCAGCAGCACGACAGGGGTTCAAGAAAAACTGTTTTTT,CASSTTGVQEKLFF,TRBJ1-4,TRBD1,TRBV5-1,few
TGTGCCAGCAGCTTTTCACTGATGACAGGGAGTGGCAATCAGCCCCAGCATTTT,CASSFSLMTGSGNQPQHF,TRBJ1-5,TRBD1,TRBV5-6,few
TGTGCCAGCAGTGTCGGGACAGGGACCTTGAGTAATGAAAAACTGTTTTTT,CASSVGTGTLSNEKLFF,TRBJ1-4,TRBD1,TRBV2,NA
TGTGCCAGCTCACCACAACCGACAGGAGGTACTCAAGAGACCCAGTACTTC,CASSPQPTGGTQETQYF,TRBJ2-5,NA,TRBV18,NA
TGTGCCAGCAGCTTAGATTCCGCGCCGGGAAAGCAGTTCTTC,CASSLDSAPGKQFF,TRBJ2-1,NA,TRBV7-6,NA
TGTGCCAGCTCACCAACAACAGGGATTTTCTCTGGAAACACCATATATTTT,CASSPTTGIFSGNTIYF,TRBJ1-3,NA,TRBV18,few
TGTGCCACCAGCAGAGCCGACCCTACAGAGGGCTACACCTTC,CATSRADPTEGYTF,TRBJ1-2,NA,TRBV15,NA
TGTGCCAGCAGCCCCGGGGGGGGCTATGGCTACACCTTC,CASSPGGGYGYTF,TRBJ1-2,NA,TRBV7-2,NA
TGTGCCATCAGTGAGCCGGGACTTCTTTTAGCTAACTATGGCTACACCTTC,CAISEPGLLLANYGYTF,TRBJ1-2,NA,TRBV10-3,NA
TGTGCCAGTAGTATAGTCTTAGGGGAGGCTGAAGCTTTCTTT,CASSIVLGEAEAFF,TRBJ1-1,NA,TRBV19,NA
TGTGCCTGGACCTCGATGGCAGGCGGGGGTGAGCAGTTCTTC,CAWTSMAGGGEQFF,TRBJ2-1,TRBD2,TRBV30,NA
TGTGCCAGCAGCCGGACAGGGGGCGCCTACAATGAGCAGTTCTTC,CASSRTGGAYNEQFF,TRBJ2-1,TRBD1,TRBV7-9,NA
TGTGCCAGCAGGAGGGGGCGGTGGGAGCAGTACTTC,CASRRGRWEQYF,TRBJ2-7,TRBD1,TRBV12-3/TRBV12-4,NA
TGTGCCAGCAGCTCGGGACAGGGGGCAGAGACCCAGTACTTC,CASSSGQGAETQYF,TRBJ2-5,TRBD1,TRBV5-4,NA
TGTGCCAGCAGCTTAAAGGCAGGAGGGACCCAGTACTTC,CASSLKAGGTQYF,TRBJ2-5,NA,TRBV7-2,NA
TGTGCCAGCACACAGGGGGCTGGTGGGGCCAACGTCCTGACTTTC,CASTQGAGGANVLTF,TRBJ2-6,TRBD1,TRBV3-1/TRBV3-2,NA
TGTGCCAGCAGCCTGGCCCGGACGGGAGCTAACTATGGCTACACCTTC,CASSLARTGANYGYTF,TRBJ1-2,NA,TRBV9,many
TGTGCCAGCAGCCATGTGGAGTCTGAAGCTTTCTTT,CASSHVESEAFF,TRBJ1-1,NA,TRBV6-6,NA
TGCGCCAGCAGCTTGGGTTGGACAGAGATCTCTGGGGCCAACGTCCTGACTTTC,CASSLGWTEISGANVLTF,TRBJ2-6,NA,TRBV5-1,few
TGCGCCAGCAGCCAAGAAGTCGGAGCGGGAGGGAGTGAGCAGTACTTC,CASSQEVGAGGSEQYF,TRBJ2-7,TRBD2,TRBV4-3,NA
TGTGCTAGTGGTTTGGTAATAACTAACTATGGCTACACCTTC,CASGLVITNYGYTF,TRBJ1-2,NA,TRBV12-5,NA
TGCGCCAGCAGTCGAGGACAGGGGGCTGTCGACACTGAAGCTTTCTTT,CASSRGQGAVDTEAFF,TRBJ1-1,TRBD1,TRBV5-1,NA
TGTGCCAGCCAGAGGGGGGGGCCCTACGAGCAGTACTTC,CASQRGGPYEQYF,TRBJ2-7,NA,TRBV6-5,NA
TGTGCCAGCAGCCAAGTGATCGGGGGAGACCAGTACTTC,CASSQVIGGDQYF,TRBJ2-5,NA,TRBV14,NA
TGTGCCAGCAGCCCGACGACAGGGAACATAGAGACCCAGTACTTC,CASSPTTGNIETQYF,TRBJ2-5,TRBD1,TRBV5-4,NA
TGTGCCAGCTCATCCCTACTGACTGAAGCTTTCTTT,CASSSLLTEAFF,TRBJ1-1,NA,TRBV18,NA
TGCGCCAGCAGCCTTTCCTGGGCGCTCGGCGCTGGAAACACCATATATTTT,CASSLSWALGAGNTIYF,TRBJ1-3,NA,TRBV4-1,NA
TGTGCCAGCAGCCCCCGGGACAGCTTATACGAGCAGTACTTC,CASSPRDSLYEQYF,TRBJ2-7,TRBD1,TRBV7-9,NA